This T cell receptor (beta chain) comes out of a study of T-cell reconstitution after alpha-beta-depleted transplantation in children. Unique molecular identifiers were incorporated into the prepared TCRbeta library. MiXCR, applied by TCRdb to the PCR reads, yields one record per CDR3 protein. This sample carries around 200,000 distinct CDR3 sequences, around 6.8% of them seen once, and the ten largest clones take about 2.9%. This clonotype came up many times. This TCR was sampled from a human donor who donated a stem cell graft to a child with Wiskott-Aldrich syndrome. Sequenced here: PBMCs from the stem cell graft donor, sampled from the stem cell graft.

CDR3 sequence reads: CASSSLAAAYEQYF. Written as DNA, the CDR3 is TGTGCCAGCAGTTCCCTAGCGGCGGCCTACGAGCAGTACTTC. The chain couples TRBV6-5 to TRBJ2-7, with 7 bases that match TRBD2. Trimming cost V 4 bases and J 2 bases; bases outside gene matches: 5. Germline assignment: CDR1 MNHEY and CDR2 SVGAGI. This CDR3 is built from 14 residues.